This T cell receptor (beta chain) is from a study of vaccination and CD4 T cells after COVID-19. A word on this clonotype: Its antigen is not identified.

Stated treatment: roughly 10-day PBMC culture with coronavirus spike peptide pools or control peptides (ViraFEST assay). The Oncomine TCR Beta short-read assay was applied to DNA of cultured CD4+ T cells. TCRdb reprocessed the PCR reads via MiXCR and lists one record per CDR3 protein. The sample lists about 13,000 distinct CDR3 sequences, under 75% occurring once. Material: CD4+ T cells from blood, cultured in vitro. This TCR came from a human donor who had recovered from COVID-19.

The CDR3 reads CASSFWTGPYEQYF. DNA for the CDR3: TGTGCCAGCAGCTTCTGGACAGGGCCCTACGAGCAGTACTTC. This chain uses TRBV7-2 with TRBJ2-7; 8 nucleotides match TRBD1. J gave up 2 bases and V 3 bases, and 3 bases lay outside the gene matches. There are 14 residues in the CDR3. The V gene's germline CDR1 is SGHTA and CDR2 FQGNSA.